The clone carrying this T cell receptor beta chain was found a few times. The data derive from a study of identical twins. V lost 0 bases and J 2 bases, leaving 10 bases between the germline ends. Germline CDR1 is ENHRY and CDR2 is SYGVKD. The CDR3 extends over 15 amino acids. MiXCR, run by TCRdb on the 5' RACE reads, gives a single entry per CDR3 protein. The table shows roughly 350,000 distinct CDR3 sequences, with roughly an eighth occurring only once. Another study also made use of these data, one on yellow fever vaccine responses in identical twins.

The TCR comes from a woman aged 18-30 years in good health. The sample was CD8+ T cells sorted from blood. V and J are TRBV10-3 and TRBJ1-2; D is possibly TRBD1 (6 bases). The CDR3 nucleotides are TGTGCCATCAGTGAGTCGAGACAGGAAAACTATGGCTACACCTTC. Encoded protein: CAISESRQENYGYTF.